The source of this T cell receptor (beta chain) is a study of blood T cells in healthy people across ages. Findings of the study overall: Older age went with lower TCR beta diversity per million T cells, in a roughly linear way.

CDR3 length: 16 residues. V lost 10 bases and J lost 0, with 16 bases in between. From germline, CDR1 is SGHVS and CDR2 FQNEAQ. For the second PCR, which ran for about 6 to 11 cycles, a sample-barcoded 5' primer and a J-beta primer mix were used. Unique molecular identifiers of 12 random nucleotides labeled each cDNA. Via MiXCR, TCRdb re-called the 5' RACE reads, giving one row per CDR3 protein. This table holds approximately 1,000,000 distinct CDR3 sequences, around two fifths found once. There are a few counts of this clonotype. Its matching antigen is unknown. Input material: blood. This rearrangement joins TRBV7-8 to TRBJ2-6; D might be TRBD2 (7 bases). The clonotype was recovered from a man aged 18-30 years in good health. This chain's CDR3 is CATSDRTSSGANVLTF. CDR3 DNA: TGTGCCACCTCTGACAGGACTAGCTCTGGGGCCAACGTCCTGACTTTC.